This T cell receptor beta chain was captured by sequencing in a study of identical twins. This CDR3 is 14 amino acids long. V was pared by 4 bases and J by 4 bases, with 14 bases between. Germline V CDR1 and CDR2: SQVTM, ANQGSEA. Study-wide points: Findings depended on cross-sectional statistics rather than tracking the same donors.

cDNA carried unique molecular identifiers, and a universal primer site was added by template switching. Using its own MiXCR run on the 5' RACE reads, TCRdb lists one record per CDR3 protein. The sample includes about 700,000 distinct CDR3 sequences, over 5% of them seen just once. This clonotype has a handful of counts. As yet, its antigen is unknown. Sequenced material: naive T cells sorted from blood. This receptor was obtained from a man aged 18 to 35 in good health. J is TRBJ1-5 and V is TRBV29-1; tentatively, D is TRBD1 (6 bases). CDR3 sequence (DNA): TGCAGCGTTGCCTTTACAGGGTTAAATCAGCCCCAGCATTTT. It encodes CSVAFTGLNQPQHF.